This T cell receptor (beta chain) was identified during a study of shared clonotypes between healthy human individuals (dated by TCRdb to 2020 to 2022). Concerning the study at large: A couple of women and a few men aged 18 to 49 years were included in the cohort. For each donor, three plates each were used for CD4 naive and CD4 memory, two plates were used for CD8 naive, and one plate was used for CD8 memory. Blood TCR repertoires of five healthy adults were deeply sequenced to estimate repertoire size and the extent of clonotype sharing between individuals. To increase sequencing depth and limit assay-specific biases, different laboratories used diverse techniques to prepare libraries and sequence TCR repertoires. Between about 0.94 and 8.9 billion PBMCs per donor were obtained by leukapheresis. The research as a whole found: Rarefaction of sorted-subset datasets indicated incomplete sequencing despite the large sequencing depth. Naive subsets generally had larger estimated clonotype richness than memory subsets did. Sampling was restricted to blood, and TCR repertoires in tissue are likely to differ from TCR repertoires in blood. Higher generation probabilities were observed for clonotypes shared by all four sorted-subset donors than for non-shared clonotypes. The small number of donors limited the genetic and exposure-history diversity represented. Pairwise subsampling led to the expectation that sequencing depth would affect the degree of clonotype sharing among donors. When a few donors were compared, the shared fraction of clonotypes was about 5% for naive CD4, more than 3% for naive CD8, 2.3% for memory CD4, and under 0.5% for memory CD8.

In regard to this clone: Its antigen is currently not known. Nothing much larger sits one base from this clone, and base qualities are not available.

Using the deep immunoSEQ assay, TCR CDR3 regions were amplified from genomic DNA by multiplex PCR. For each cell subset, the extracted genomic DNA was distributed evenly across all wells of several immunoSEQ 96-well plates, and each plate served as one replicate. For sorted subsets, each replicate PCR was loaded with around 200 ng genomic DNA, equivalent to approximately 33,000 T cell genomes. Purified libraries were measured with a Qubit 3.0 fluorometer, size-checked on a Bioanalyzer 2100, and measured again with the KAPA Library Quantification kit. Every immunoSEQ 96-well plate was sequenced on a separate single-read 150-cycle Illumina NextSeq 550 flow cell. Regarding the original processing steps: Because the immunoSEQ output included only junctional sequences and no quality scores, the filtering could not be the same as the filtering used for full-length reads. To assign V/J genes and CDR3, sequences were annotated using PyIR, a Python wrapper for IgBLAST v1.9, with IMGT germline references. Reads were removed for weak V/J assignments (E-value above 1e-6), missing CDR3, stop codons, out-of-frame junctions, or ambiguous translated residues. V3J clonotypes were defined by identical inferred V gene, J gene, and CDR3 amino acid sequence. Percentage overlap between repertoires was calculated by dividing the number of shared unique clonotypes by the size of the smaller repertoire. RTK rarefaction, the Chao1 estimator, and Recon v2.1 estimates of unobserved clonotypes were used to assess repertoire richness. OLGA was used to compute generation probabilities for all TCRbeta clonotypes that the gDNA method yielded from a few donors. The clones in this table, taken by TCRdb from immuneACCESS, are in-frame only. Not every clone is retained; where verified, under half of the shortfall comes from an unresolved V gene, and the cause of the rest is unknown. That table is the source of V, J and clone size, and D and trimming were worked out from the DNA. The sample table shows 2 million or so clones, and roughly 96% are seen once. 0.13% of the sample goes to the ten largest clones.

V loses 9 bases, J loses 4 bases, and the germline ends lie 15 bases apart. Reading from cysteine to phenylalanine, the CDR3 counts 13 amino acids. Only CDR3 DNA remains: 39 bases, in frame from the first base. CDR1 and CDR2, looked up from the germline V gene, are MGHDK and SYGVNS. Donors were healthy HIV-negative adults with no recently reported acute infections or vaccinations. Every donor was a Caucasian adult residing in Nashville, Tennessee, USA. CD4+ T cells were enriched by magnetic negative selection; naive cells were then positively selected on CD45RA, and the negative fraction formed the memory subset. Blood was obtained by leukapheresis, after which PBMCs were separated by Ficoll-Histopaque density gradient centrifugation and cryopreserved in liquid nitrogen vapor phase. Analytical flow cytometry was used to check the purity and quantity of every magnetically sorted T cell population. Each sorted fraction had its genomic DNA isolated and then quantified by UV absorbance on a Nanodrop 2000c.

The receptor comes from a man in his late teens or twenties in good health. Sequencing was done on a sample of naive CD4+ T cells sorted from blood. What the cell subset or site label conveys for this sample: CD45RA+ positively selected. In this chain, TRBV25-1 is recombined with TRBJ2-5; TRBD2 might be the D gene, on 6 matching bases. The DNA reads as follows: TGTGCCAGTGGGGACTTACCAGGAGAGACCCAGTACTTC. This sequence encodes CASGDLPGETQYF.